This T cell receptor (beta chain) was captured by sequencing in a study of blood T cell repertoires in COVID-19. Across the whole study: The United States, Italy and Spain provided the acute and convalescent COVID-19 samples. T cells, B-cell-depleted T cells, or PBMCs provided the cDNA or gDNA that served as material.

Method: immunoSEQ multiplex PCR; TCRdb's copy keeps in-frame clones and lacks some. The sample has about 190,000 clones; less than 85% are singletons. With 6 bases clipped from V and 1 base from J, the junction kept 20 bases outside the gene matches. The CDR3 covers 20 residues. Germline-derived CDR1 and CDR2 are MNHEY and SVGEGT. This chain uses TRBV6-2 or TRBV6-3 with TRBJ2-3; 9 nucleotides align to TRBD1. The sequencing sample was made of peripheral blood. The TCR was taken from a woman between 45 and 60 years old with acute or convalescent COVID-19. CDR3 protein: CASSLTTGDRALVGTDTQYF. The CDR3 coding sequence is TGTGCCAGCAGCCTTACCACCGGGGACAGGGCTTTAGTTGGCACAGATACGCAGTATTTT.